This T cell receptor (beta chain) was identified during a study of cytomegalovirus exposure and HLA in healthy donors. About the research overall: A previous analysis identified more than 100 million unique TCR beta sequences derived from about 180 million T cells.

Researchers ran the PCR with 60 Vbeta and 13 Jbeta primers. Clones were sequenced by immunoSEQ multiplex PCR, and TCRdb holds only the in-frame ones, with some missing. The data contain about 99,000 clones, about 80% of them singletons. Concerning this clone: What it binds is not known.

The study's findings and limits: Later, an analysis found that common viral pathogens appeared to be linked with several of the most significant clusters. Within an earlier analysis, most TCR beta V segments proved productive either about 87% or about 30% of the time. Confirmation was obtained in vitro that a few CMV-associated chains are specific for CMV antigens.

Sequencing was done on a sample of PBMCs. This receptor was obtained from a man in his forties in good health and CMV-seronegative.

The CDR3: CASTPGGGRQETQYF. The CDR3 DNA sequence: TGTGCCAGCACCCCTGGTGGGGGCCGGCAAGAGACCCAGTACTTC. The J gene is TRBJ2-5, the V gene TRBV28; possible D gene TRBD1, 6 bases. The germline V gene encodes CDR1 MDHEN and CDR2 SYDVKM. The CDR3 is 15 residues long. Trimming left V 7 bases short and J 2 bases short, with 17 bases between. Based on the CDR3 plus reference TRBV28 and TRBJ2-5, the full variable domain is DVKVTQSSRYLVKRTGEKVFLECVQDMDHENMFWYRQDPGLGLRLIYFSYDVKMKEKGDIPEGYSVSREKKERFSLILESASTNQTSMYLCASTPGGGRQETQYFGPGTRLLVL.